The clone carrying this T cell receptor beta chain was counted only a few times. Its antigen is as yet unknown. The CDR3 spans 14 residues. V gave up 3 bases and J gave up 5 bases, with 14 bases separating them. Germline loops: CDR1 SGDLS, CDR2 YYNGEE. This record comes from a study of cytomegalovirus exposure and HLA in healthy donors. Study in general: Of fewer than 450 genotyped donors, about 80% clustered with self-reported Caucasian donors. Study-level findings and limits: In a later analysis, HLA-associated TCR beta chains were more clonally expanded than equally common others.

The PCR ran on 60 Vbeta and 13 Jbeta primers. Only in-frame clones appear in the TCRdb table, and some are missing; sequencing was by immunoSEQ multiplex PCR. The sample yields 150,000 to 200,000 clones, roughly 88% seen once. V is TRBV9 and J is TRBJ1-2; D is unresolved. The TCR comes from a girl aged 2-9 years in good health and CMV-seropositive. Sequencing used PBMCs. CDR3 in amino acids: CASSGRESGYGYTF. The CDR3 nucleotides read TGTGCCAGCAGCGGAAGGGAGTCGGGGTATGGCTACACCTTC. The entire variable domain, with the rest obtained from reference TRBV9 and TRBJ1-2, is as follows: DSGVTQTPKHLITATGQRVTLRCSPRSGDLSVYWYQQSLDQGLQFLIQYYNGEERAKGNILERFSAQQFPDLHSELNLSSLELGDSALYFCASSGRESGYGYTFGSGTRLTVV.